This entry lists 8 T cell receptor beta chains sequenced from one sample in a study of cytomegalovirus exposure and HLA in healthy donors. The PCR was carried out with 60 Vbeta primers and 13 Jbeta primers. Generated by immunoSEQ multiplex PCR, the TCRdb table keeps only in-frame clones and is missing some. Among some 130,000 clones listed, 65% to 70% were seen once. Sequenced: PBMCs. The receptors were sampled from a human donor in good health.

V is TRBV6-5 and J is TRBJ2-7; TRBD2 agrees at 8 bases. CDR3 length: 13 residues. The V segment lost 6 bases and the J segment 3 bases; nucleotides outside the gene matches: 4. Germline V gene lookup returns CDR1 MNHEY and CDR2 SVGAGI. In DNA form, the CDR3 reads TGTGCCAGCAGCGACGGGGGGGGCTACGAGCAGTACTTC. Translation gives CASSDGGGYEQYF.

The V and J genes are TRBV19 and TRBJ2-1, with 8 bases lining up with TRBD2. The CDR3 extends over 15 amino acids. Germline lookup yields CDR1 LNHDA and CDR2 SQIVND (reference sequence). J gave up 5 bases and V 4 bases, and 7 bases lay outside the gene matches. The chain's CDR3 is CASSTGTRNHNEQFF. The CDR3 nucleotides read TGTGCCAGTAGTACCGGGACTAGAAATCACAATGAGCAGTTCTTC.

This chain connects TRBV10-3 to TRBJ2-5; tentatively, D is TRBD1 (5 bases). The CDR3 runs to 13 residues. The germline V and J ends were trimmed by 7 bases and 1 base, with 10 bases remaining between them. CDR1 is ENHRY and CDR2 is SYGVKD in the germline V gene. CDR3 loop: CAIMGQLQETQYF. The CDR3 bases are TGTGCCATCATGGGGCAGCTCCAAGAGACCCAGTACTTC.

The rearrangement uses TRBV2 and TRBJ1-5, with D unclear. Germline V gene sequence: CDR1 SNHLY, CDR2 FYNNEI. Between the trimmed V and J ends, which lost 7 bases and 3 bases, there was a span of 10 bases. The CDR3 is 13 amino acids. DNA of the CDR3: TGTGCCAGCACCGCAGAAACCAATCAGCCCCAGCATTTT. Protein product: CASTAETNQPQHF.

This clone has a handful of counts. The chain's CDR3 is CASRPGQVSGQYF. CDR3 in DNA: TGTGCCAGCAGGCCGGGACAGGTTTCGGGTCAGTACTTC. The chain carries TRBV21-1 and TRBJ2-4; the listed D gene, TRBD1, was not tested against the DNA. TRBV21-1 is labeled a pseudogene. The CDR3 runs to 13 residues.

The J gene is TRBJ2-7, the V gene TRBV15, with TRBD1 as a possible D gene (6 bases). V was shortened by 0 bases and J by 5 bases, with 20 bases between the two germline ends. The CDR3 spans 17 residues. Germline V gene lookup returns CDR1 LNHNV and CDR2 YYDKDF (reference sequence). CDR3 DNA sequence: TGTGCCACCAGCAGAGATCCTCTGGGTACAGGGAAGGACGAGCAGTACTTC. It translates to CATSRDPLGTGKDEQYF. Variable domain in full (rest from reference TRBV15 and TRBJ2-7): DAMVIQNPRYQVTQFGKPVTLSCSQTLNHNVMYWYQQKSSQAPKLLFHYYDKDFNNEADTPDNFQSRRPNTSFCFLDIRSPGLGDTAMYLCATSRDPLGTGKDEQYFGPGTRLTVT.

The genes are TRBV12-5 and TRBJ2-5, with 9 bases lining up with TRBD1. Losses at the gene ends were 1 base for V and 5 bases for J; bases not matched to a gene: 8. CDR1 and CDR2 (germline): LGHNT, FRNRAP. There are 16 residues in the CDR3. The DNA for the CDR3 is TGTGCTAGTGGTTTGGCAACAGGGGGCGCAAGGGAGACCCAGTACTTC. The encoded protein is CASGLATGGARETQYF.

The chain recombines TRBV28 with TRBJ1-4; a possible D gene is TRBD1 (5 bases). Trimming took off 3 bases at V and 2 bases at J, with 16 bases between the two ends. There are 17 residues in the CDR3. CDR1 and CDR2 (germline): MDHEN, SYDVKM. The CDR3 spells CASSFVQGGGTNEKLFF. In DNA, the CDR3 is TGTGCCAGCAGTTTTGTTCAGGGCGGAGGGACTAATGAAAAACTGTTTTTT.